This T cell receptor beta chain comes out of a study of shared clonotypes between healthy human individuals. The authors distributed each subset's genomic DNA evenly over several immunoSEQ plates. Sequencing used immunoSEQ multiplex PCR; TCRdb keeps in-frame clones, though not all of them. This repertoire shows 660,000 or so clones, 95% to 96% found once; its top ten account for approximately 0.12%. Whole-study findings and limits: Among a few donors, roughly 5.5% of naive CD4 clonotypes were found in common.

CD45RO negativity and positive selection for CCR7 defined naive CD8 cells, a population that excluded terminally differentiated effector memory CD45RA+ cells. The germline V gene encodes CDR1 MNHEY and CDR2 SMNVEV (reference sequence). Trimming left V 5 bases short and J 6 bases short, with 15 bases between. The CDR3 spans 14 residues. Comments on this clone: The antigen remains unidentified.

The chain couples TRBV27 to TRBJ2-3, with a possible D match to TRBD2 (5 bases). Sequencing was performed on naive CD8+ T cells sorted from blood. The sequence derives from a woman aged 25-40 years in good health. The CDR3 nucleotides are TGTGCCAGCAGTCCCTGGGCCGGCGGGGATACGCAGTATTTT. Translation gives CASSPWAGGDTQYF.